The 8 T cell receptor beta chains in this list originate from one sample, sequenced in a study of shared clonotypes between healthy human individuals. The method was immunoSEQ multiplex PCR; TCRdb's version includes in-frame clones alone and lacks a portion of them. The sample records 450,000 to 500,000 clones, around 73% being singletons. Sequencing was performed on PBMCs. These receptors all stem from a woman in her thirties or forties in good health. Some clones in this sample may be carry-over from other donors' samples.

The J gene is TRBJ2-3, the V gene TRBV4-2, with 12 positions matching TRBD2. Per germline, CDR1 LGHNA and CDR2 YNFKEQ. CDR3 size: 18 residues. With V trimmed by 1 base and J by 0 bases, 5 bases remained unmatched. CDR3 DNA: TGTGCCAGCAGCCAAGCTCTAGCGGGAGGGCCTAGCACAGATACGCAGTATTTT. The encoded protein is CASSQALAGGPSTDTQYF.

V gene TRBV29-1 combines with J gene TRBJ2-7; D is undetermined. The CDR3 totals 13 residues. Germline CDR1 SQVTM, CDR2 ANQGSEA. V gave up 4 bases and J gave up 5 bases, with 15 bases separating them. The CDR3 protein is CSVVTQSGHEQYF. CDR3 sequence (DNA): TGCAGCGTTGTCACCCAGAGTGGCCACGAGCAGTACTTC.

The CDR3: CASSLRAGNTEAFF. CDR3 nucleotide sequence: TGTGCCAGCAGCTTAAGGGCCGGGAACACTGAAGCTTTCTTT. The rearrangement links TRBV11-2 to TRBJ1-1; D unresolved. The CDR3 contains 14 residues. Trimming left V 2 bases short and J 1 base short, with 8 bases between. Germline-derived CDR1 and CDR2 are SGHAT and FQNNGV.

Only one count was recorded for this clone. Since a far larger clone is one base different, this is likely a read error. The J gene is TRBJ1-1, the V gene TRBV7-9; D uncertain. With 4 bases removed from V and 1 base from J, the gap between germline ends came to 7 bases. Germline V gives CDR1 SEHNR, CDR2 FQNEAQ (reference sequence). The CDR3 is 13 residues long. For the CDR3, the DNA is TGTGCCAGCAGCTCACAGAGGAACACTGAAGCTTTCTTT. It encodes CASSSQRNTEAFF.

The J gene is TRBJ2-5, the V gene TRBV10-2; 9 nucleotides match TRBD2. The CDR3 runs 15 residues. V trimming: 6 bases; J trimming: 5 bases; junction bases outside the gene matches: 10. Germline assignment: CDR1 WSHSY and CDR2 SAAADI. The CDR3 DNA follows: TGCGCCAGCAGGGGACCGGGACTAGCAAGCGAGACCCAGTACTTC. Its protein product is CASRGPGLASETQYF.

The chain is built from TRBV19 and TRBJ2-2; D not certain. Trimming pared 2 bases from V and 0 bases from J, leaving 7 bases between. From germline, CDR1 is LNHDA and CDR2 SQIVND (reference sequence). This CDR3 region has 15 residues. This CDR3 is CASSIRSANTGELFF. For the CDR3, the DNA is TGTGCCAGTAGTATAAGGAGCGCGAACACCGGGGAGCTGTTTTTT.

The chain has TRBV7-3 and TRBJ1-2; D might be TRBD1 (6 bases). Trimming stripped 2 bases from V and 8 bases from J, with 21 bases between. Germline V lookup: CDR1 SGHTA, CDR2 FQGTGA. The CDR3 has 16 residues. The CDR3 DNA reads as TGTGCCAGCAGCTTAGGGCCCTCTACAGGGTCGGAGGGCTACACCTTC. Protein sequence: CASSLGPSTGSEGYTF.

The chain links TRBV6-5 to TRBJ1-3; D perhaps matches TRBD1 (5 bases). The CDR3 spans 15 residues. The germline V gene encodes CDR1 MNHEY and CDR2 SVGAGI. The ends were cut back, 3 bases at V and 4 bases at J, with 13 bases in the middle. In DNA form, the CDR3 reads TGTGCCAGCAGTTATAATTCAGGGTCCGGAAACACCATATATTTT. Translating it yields CASSYNSGSGNTIYF.